The TCR beta chain described here comes from a study of T cells after posttransplantation cyclophosphamide. Broader study findings: After PTCy, TRB diversity resembled that of CNI/methotrexate controls. Skin or GI-infiltrating T cells shared few TRB sequences with blood.

This clone was counted ten times or more. Its antigen remains unidentified. Produced via immunoSEQ multiplex PCR; TCRdb's table is partial and in-frame only. The sample includes approximately 24,000 clones, none of them occurring once. The CDR3 has 14 residues. V lost 4 bases, J lost 5 bases, and 4 bases stayed unmatched. From germline, CDR1 is SGHDT and CDR2 YYEEEE. Source material: PBMCs. The chain is built from TRBV5-6 and TRBJ2-2; 8 bases match TRBD2. The receptor comes from a woman aged 55-69 years in good health, CMV-negative, and a related stem cell transplant donor. CDR3 residues: CASSAGGRTGELFF. In DNA form, the CDR3 reads TGTGCCAGCAGCGCGGGGGGTCGGACCGGGGAGCTGTTTTTT. The complete variable domain, with remaining parts taken from reference TRBV5-6 and TRBJ2-2, reads DAGVTQSPTHLIKTRGQQVTLRCSPKSGHDTVSWYQQALGQGPQFIFQYYEEEERQRGNFPDRFSGHQFPNYSSELNVNALLLGDSALYLCASSAGGRTGELFFGEGSRLTVL.